The clone carrying this T cell receptor (beta chain) was seen more than once but under ten times. TCRdb re-analysed the PCR reads in MiXCR, keeping a single row per CDR3 protein. This repertoire shows 25,000 to 35,000 distinct CDR3 sequences, 50% found once; its top ten account for approximately 6.1%. The data were obtained in a study of vaccination and CD4 T cells after COVID-19. Stated time point: late sampling 161 to 241 days after vaccination in three convalescent patients. Per the germline V gene, CDR1 is MNHNS and CDR2 is SASEGT. V lost 8 bases and J lost 5, with 30 bases in between. The CDR3 totals 18 residues.

The sample in question was CD4+ T cells from blood, obtained about 7 months after SARS-CoV-2 vaccination. This chain connects TRBV6-1 to TRBJ2-5; D possibly corresponds to TRBD2 (6 bases). This clonotype was sampled from a human donor who had recovered from COVID-19. CDR3: CASSRALLAGSSLETQYF. CDR3 nucleotides: TGTGCCAGCTCTCGGGCCCTTCTGGCGGGAAGTAGTCTGGAGACCCAGTACTTC.